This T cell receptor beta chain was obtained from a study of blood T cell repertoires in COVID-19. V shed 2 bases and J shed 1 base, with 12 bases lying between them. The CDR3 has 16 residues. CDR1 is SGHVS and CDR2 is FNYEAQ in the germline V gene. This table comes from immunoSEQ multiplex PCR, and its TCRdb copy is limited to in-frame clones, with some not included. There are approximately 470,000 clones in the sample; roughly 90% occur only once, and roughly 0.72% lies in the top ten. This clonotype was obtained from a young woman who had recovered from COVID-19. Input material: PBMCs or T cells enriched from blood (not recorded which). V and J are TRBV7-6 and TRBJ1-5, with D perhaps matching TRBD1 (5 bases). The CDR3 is CASSLSGRASNQPQHF. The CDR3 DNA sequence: TGTGCCAGCAGCTTATCGGGCAGGGCGAGCAATCAGCCCCAGCATTTT. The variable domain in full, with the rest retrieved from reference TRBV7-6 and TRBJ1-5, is GAGVSQSPRYKVTKRGQDVALRCDPISGHVSLYWYRQALGQGPEFLTYFNYEAQQDKSGLPNDRFSAERPEGSISTLTIQRTEQRDSAMYRCASSLSGRASNQPQHFGDGTRLSIL.